This T cell receptor beta chain is drawn from a study of patients and donors after allogeneic stem cell transplantation. Looked up from germline, CDR1 is LNHDA and CDR2 is SQIVND (reference sequence). There are 17 residues in the CDR3. The trim removed 7 bases at V and 0 bases at J, leaving 9 bases unmatched. TCRdb processed the RT-PCR reads anew with MiXCR; each CDR3 protein has one entry. The table shows 390,000 or so distinct CDR3 sequences, with 16% occurring only once. The sample comprised blood, either unsorted or a sorted T cell fraction (not recorded which). The V and J genes are TRBV19 and TRBJ2-2, with TRBD1 matching 9 bases. This TCR derives from a human donor who was either an allogeneic HSCT recipient or a stem cell or donor lymphocyte infusion donor (not recorded which). It is not recorded whose cells these are; they may come from a transplant donor. The CDR3 region has the DNA TGTGCCAGTACTCGGGACAGGGACCCTTCGAACACCGGGGAGCTGTTTTTT. This gives the protein CASTRDRDPSNTGELFF.